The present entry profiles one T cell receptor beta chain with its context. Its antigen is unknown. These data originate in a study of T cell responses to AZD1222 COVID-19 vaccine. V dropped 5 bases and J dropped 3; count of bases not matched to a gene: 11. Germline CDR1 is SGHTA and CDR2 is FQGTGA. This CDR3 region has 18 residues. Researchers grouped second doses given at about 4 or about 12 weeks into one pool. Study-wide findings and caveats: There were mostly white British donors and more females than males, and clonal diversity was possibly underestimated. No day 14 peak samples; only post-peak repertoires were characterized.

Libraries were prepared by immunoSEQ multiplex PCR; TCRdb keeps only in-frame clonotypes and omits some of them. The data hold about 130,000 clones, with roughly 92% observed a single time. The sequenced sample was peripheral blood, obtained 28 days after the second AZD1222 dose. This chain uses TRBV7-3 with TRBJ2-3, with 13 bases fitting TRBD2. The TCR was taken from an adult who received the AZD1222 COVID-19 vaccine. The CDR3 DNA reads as TGTGCCAGCAGCCCGAAGGGACTAGCGGGGTTGGTTACAGATACGCAGTATTTT. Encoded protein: CASSPKGLAGLVTDTQYF.